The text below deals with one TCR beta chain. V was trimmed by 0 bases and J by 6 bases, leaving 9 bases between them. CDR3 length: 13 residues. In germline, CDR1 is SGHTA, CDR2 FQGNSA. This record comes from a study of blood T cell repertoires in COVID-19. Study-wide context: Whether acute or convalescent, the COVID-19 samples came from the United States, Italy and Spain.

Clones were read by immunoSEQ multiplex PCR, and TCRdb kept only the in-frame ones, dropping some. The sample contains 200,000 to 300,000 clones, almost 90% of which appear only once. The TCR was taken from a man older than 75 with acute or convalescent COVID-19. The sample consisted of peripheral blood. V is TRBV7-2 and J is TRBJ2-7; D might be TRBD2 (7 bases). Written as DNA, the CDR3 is TGTGCCAGCAGCTTAGCCGGGGGGCGCGAGCAGTACTTC. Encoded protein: CASSLAGGREQYF.